This T cell receptor (beta chain) originates from a study of cytomegalovirus exposure and HLA in healthy donors. The PCR used 60 Vbeta and 13 Jbeta primers. Assay: immunoSEQ multiplex PCR; the TCRdb copy retains only in-frame clones and omits some. The table includes 120,000 or so clones, around 69% detected once. A few counts support this clone. Its antigen remains unknown. Study-level findings and limits: According to the study, approximately 150 TCR beta chains were cytomegalovirus-associated.

The CDR3 length is 15 residues. The V gene end was trimmed by 5 bases and the J gene end by 6 bases; junction bases not matched to a gene: 8. Germline V lookup: CDR1 SGHNT, CDR2 YENEEA. This TCR derives from a man aged 50 to 60 in good health and CMV-seropositive. V is TRBV11-3 and J is TRBJ2-2; 8 nucleotides match TRBD1. Specimen: PBMCs. For the CDR3, the DNA is TGTGCCAGCAGCCTCAGGACAGGGAGCGCCGGGGAGCTGTTTTTT. Protein product: CASSLRTGSAGELFF.